The clone carrying this TCR beta chain was recorded many times. Its antigen is undetermined. PCR was performed a second time for roughly 7 to 11 cycles using a sample-barcoded 5' primer and a J-beta primer mix. TCRdb re-analysed the 5' RACE reads in MiXCR, keeping a single row per CDR3 protein. This table holds some 640,000 distinct CDR3 sequences, around 48% found once. This entry comes from a study of blood T cells in healthy people across ages. Study context: The capture of about one barcoded beta molecule per two T cells was achieved by template switching. Findings of the study overall: Expanded clonotype shifts may have been confounded, as the donors had an unknown CMV status. Since the PBMCs were unsorted, naive and antigen-experienced cells could not be conclusively compared.

This receptor was taken from an older woman in good health. Material for sequencing was blood.

The CDR3 DNA reads as TGTGCCAGCAGCGTAGGGCCCCCCGATACGCAGTATTTT. Translation gives CASSVGPPDTQYF. The chain combines TRBV9 with TRBJ2-3; no reliable D call. The CDR3 covers 13 residues. V shed 0 bases and J shed 6 bases, with 8 bases lying between them. Germline CDR1 SGDLS, CDR2 YYNGEE.